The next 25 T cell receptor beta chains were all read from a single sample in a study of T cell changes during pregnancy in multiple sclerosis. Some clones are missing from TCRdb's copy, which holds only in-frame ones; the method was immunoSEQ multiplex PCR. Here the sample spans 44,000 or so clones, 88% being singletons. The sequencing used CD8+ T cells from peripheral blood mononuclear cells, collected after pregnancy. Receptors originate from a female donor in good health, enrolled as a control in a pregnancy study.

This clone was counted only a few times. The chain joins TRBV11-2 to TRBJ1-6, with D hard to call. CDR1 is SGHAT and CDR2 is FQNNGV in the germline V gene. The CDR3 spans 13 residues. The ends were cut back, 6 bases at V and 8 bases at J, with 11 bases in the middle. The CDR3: CASSYTADSPLHF. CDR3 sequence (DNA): TGTGCCAGCAGTTATACTGCGGATTCACCCCTCCACTTT.

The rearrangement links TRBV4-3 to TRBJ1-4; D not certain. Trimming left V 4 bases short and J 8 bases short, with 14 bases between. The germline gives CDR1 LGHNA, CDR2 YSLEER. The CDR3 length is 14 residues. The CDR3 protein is CASSRGRSYEKLFF. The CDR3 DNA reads TGCGCCAGCAGCCGAGGCCGAAGTTACGAAAAACTGTTTTTT.

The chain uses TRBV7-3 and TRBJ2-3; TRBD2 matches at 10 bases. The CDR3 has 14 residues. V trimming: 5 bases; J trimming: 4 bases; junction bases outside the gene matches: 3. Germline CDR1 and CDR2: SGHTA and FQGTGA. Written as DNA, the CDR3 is TGTGCCAGCAGCCCCGGACTAGCGGCAGATACGCAGTATTTT. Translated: CASSPGLAADTQYF.

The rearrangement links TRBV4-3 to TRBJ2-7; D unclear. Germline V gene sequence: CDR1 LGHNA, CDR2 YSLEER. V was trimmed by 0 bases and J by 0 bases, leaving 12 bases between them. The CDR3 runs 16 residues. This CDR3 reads CASSQDNTESSYEQYF. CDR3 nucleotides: TGCGCCAGCAGCCAAGATAATACAGAGAGCTCCTACGAGCAGTACTTC.

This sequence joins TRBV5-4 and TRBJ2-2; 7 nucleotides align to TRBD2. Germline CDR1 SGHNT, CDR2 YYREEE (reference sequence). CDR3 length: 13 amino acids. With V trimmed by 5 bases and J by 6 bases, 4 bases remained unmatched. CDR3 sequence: CASRGEGSGELFF. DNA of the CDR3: TGTGCCAGCAGGGGGGAGGGGTCCGGGGAGCTGTTTTTT.

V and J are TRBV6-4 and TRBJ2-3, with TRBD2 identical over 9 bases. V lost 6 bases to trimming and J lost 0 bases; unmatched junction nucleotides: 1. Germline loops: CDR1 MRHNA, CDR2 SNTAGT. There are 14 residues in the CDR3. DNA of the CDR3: TGTGCCAGCAGCGGGACTAGCAGCACAGATACGCAGTATTTT. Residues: CASSGTSSTDTQYF.

In DNA form, the CDR3 reads TGTGCCAGCAGTTTTGTGGCAGGGGCCTATGGCTACACCTTC. Translated, it gives CASSFVAGAYGYTF. The chain couples TRBV27 to TRBJ1-2, with D possibly being TRBD1 (6 bases). CDR1 MNHEY and CDR2 SMNVEV come from the germline V gene (reference sequence). This CDR3 contains 14 residues. Trimming shortened V by 3 bases and J by 4 bases, and 12 bases separated the two germline ends.

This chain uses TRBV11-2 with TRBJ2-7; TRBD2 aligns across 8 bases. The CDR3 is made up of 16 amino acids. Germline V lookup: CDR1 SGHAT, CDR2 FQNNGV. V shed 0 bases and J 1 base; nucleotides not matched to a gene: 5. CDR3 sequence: CASSLDMGTSSYEQYF. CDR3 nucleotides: TGTGCCAGCAGCTTAGATATGGGGACTAGTTCCTACGAGCAGTACTTC.

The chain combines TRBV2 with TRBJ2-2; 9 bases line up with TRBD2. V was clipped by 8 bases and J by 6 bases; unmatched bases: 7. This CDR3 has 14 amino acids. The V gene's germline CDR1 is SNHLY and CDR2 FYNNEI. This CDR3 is CASLGGGASGELFF. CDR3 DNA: TGTGCCAGCCTTGGCGGGGGGGCCTCCGGGGAGCTGTTTTTT.

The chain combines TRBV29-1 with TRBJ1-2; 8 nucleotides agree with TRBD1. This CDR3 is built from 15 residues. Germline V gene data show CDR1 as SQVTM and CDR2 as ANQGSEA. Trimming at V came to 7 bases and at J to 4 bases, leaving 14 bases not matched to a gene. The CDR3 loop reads CSAVDRDEYGYGYTF. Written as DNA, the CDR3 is TGCAGCGCCGTGGACAGGGATGAGTATGGCTATGGCTACACCTTC.

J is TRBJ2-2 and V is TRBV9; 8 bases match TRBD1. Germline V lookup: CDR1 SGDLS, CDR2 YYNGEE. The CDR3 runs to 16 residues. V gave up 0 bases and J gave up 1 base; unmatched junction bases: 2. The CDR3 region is CASSVAGTGNTGELFF. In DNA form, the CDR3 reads TGTGCCAGCAGCGTAGCTGGGACAGGGAACACCGGGGAGCTGTTTTTT.

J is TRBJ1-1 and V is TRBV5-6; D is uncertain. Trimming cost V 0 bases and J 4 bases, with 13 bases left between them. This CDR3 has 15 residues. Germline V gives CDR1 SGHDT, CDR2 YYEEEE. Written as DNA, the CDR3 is TGTGCCAGCAGCTTGGTCCGTCTCCAGCGCACTGAAGCTTTCTTT. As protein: CASSLVRLQRTEAFF. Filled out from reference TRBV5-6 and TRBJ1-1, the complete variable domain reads DAGVTQSPTHLIKTRGQQVTLRCSPKSGHDTVSWYQQALGQGPQFIFQYYEEEERQRGNFPDRFSGHQFPNYSSELNVNALLLGDSALYLCASSLVRLQRTEAFFGQGTRLTVV.

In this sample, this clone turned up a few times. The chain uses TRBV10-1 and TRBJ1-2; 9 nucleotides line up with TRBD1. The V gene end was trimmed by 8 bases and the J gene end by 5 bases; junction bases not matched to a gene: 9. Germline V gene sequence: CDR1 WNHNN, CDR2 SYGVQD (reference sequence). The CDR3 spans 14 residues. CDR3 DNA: TGCGCCAGCCCACCCGGACAGGGGACTTATGGCTACACCTTC. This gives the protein CASPPGQGTYGYTF.

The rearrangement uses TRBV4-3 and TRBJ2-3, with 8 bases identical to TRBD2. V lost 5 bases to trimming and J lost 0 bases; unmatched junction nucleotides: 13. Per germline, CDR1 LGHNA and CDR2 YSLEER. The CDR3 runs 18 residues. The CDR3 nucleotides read TGCGCCAGCAGCTACGGAGTAGCGGGGTCTCCTAGCACAGATACGCAGTATTTT. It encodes CASSYGVAGSPSTDTQYF.

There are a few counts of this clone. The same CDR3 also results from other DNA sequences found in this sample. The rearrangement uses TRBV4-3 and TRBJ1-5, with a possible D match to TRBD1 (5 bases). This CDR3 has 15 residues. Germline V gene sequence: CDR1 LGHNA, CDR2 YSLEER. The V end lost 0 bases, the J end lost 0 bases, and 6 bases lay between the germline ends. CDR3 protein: CASSQDRVSNQPQHF. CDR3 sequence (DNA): TGCGCCAGCAGCCAAGACAGGGTTAGCAATCAGCCCCAGCATTTT.

CDR3 in amino acids: CASSDYRGEDTEAFF. As DNA, the CDR3 is TGTGCCAGCAGTGACTACAGGGGGGAAGACACTGAAGCTTTCTTT. The J gene is TRBJ1-1, the V gene TRBV27; 8 nucleotides line up with TRBD1. Losses at the gene ends were 5 bases for V and 3 bases for J; bases not matched to a gene: 8. Germline lookup yields CDR1 MNHEY and CDR2 SMNVEV (reference sequence). This CDR3 region has 15 residues.

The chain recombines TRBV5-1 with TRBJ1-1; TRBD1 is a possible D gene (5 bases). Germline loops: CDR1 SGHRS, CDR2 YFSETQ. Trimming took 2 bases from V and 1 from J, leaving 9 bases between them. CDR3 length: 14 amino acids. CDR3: CASSFGGGNTEAFF. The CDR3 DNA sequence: TGCGCCAGCAGCTTCGGGGGGGGGAACACTGAAGCTTTCTTT.

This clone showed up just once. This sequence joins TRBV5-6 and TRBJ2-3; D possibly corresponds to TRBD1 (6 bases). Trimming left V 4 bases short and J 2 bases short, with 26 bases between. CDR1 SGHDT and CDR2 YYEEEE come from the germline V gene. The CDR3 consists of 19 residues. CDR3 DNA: TGTGCCAGCAGCAAAAGCACAGGGTTGAGGCGAGGGGCCACAGATACGCAGTATTTT. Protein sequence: CASSKSTGLRRGATDTQYF.

The CDR3: CASSLAGTGSVAFF. The CDR3 bases are TGTGCCAGCAGTTTGGCCGGGACAGGGTCGGTCGCTTTCTTT. This rearrangement joins TRBV27 to TRBJ1-1, with 9 bases matching TRBD1. The CDR3 is 14 residues long. V was pared by 3 bases and J by 11 bases, with 10 bases of the junction left unmatched. The germline V gene encodes CDR1 MNHEY and CDR2 SMNVEV (reference sequence).

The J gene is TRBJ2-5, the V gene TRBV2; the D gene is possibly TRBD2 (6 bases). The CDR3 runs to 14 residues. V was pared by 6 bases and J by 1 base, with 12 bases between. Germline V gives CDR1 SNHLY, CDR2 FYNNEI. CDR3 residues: CASRGGTFQETQYF. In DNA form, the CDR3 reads TGTGCCAGCAGAGGCGGGACTTTCCAAGAGACCCAGTACTTC.

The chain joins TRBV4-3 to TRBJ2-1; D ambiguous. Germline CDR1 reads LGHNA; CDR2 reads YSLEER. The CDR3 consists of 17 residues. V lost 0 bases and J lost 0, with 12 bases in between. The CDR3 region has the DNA TGCGCCAGCAGCCAAGATGGGCCAGGAAGCTCCTACAATGAGCAGTTCTTC. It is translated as CASSQDGPGSSYNEQFF.

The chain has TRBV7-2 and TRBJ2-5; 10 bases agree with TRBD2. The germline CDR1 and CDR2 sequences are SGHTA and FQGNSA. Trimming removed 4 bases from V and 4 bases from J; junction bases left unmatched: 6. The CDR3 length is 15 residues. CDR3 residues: CASSSRASGGETQYF. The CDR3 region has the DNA TGTGCCAGCAGCTCAAGAGCTAGCGGGGGAGAGACCCAGTACTTC.

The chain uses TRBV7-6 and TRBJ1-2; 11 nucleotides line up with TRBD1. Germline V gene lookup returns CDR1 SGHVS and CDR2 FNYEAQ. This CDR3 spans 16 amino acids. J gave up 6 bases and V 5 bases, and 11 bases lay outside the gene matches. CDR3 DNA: TGTGCCAGCAGCCCTTCCGGGACAGGGGGATTGGATGGCTACACCTTC. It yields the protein CASSPSGTGGLDGYTF. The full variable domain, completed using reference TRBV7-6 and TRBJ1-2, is GAGVSQSPRYKVTKRGQDVALRCDPISGHVSLYWYRQALGQGPEFLTYFNYEAQQDKSGLPNDRFSAERPEGSISTLTIQRTEQRDSAMYRCASSPSGTGGLDGYTFGSGTRLTVV.

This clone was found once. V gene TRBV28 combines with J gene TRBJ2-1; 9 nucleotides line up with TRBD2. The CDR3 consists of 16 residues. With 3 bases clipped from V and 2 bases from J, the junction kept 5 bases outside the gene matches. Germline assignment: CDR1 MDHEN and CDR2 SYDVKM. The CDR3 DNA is TGTGCCAGCAGTTTTTTGACTAGCGGCGCCTACAATGAGCAGTTCTTC. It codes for CASSFLTSGAYNEQFF.

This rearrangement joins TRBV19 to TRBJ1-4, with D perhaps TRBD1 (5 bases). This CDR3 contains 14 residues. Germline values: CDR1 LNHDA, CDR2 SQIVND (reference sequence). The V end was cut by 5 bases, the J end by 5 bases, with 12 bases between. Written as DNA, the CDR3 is TGTGCCAGTAGTCCGGGGGGACTGAATGAAAAACTGTTTTTT. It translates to CASSPGGLNEKLFF. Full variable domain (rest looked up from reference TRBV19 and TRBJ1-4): DGGITQSPKYLFRKEGQNVTLSCEQNLNHDAMYWYRQDPGQGLRLIYYSQIVNDFQKGDIAEGYSVSREKKESFPLTVTSAQKNPTAFYLCASSPGGLNEKLFFGSGTQLSVL.